These 22 T cell receptor beta chains were all obtained from the same sample, sequenced in a study of T-cell memory formation after mild COVID-19 (dated by TCRdb to the early 2020s). Library method: 5' RACE. The sample was run on an Illumina NovaSeq 6000. TCRdb reprocessed the public reads (quality trimming at Q25 with fastp, clone calling with MiXCR) and kept in-frame beta chains. Rows are combined by CDR3 protein, so each entry shows the most common genes and DNA. The sample table records about 150,000 distinct CDR3 sequences; roughly 21% of these occur just once. The ten largest clones represent approximately 2.3% of the sample. Input material: PBMCs or a T cell subset sorted from them (not recorded which). All receptors come from an adult woman who had mild COVID-19 (a few samples of this study predate the infection). The sample titles of this study are shuffled in the database, so cell type and time point are left out; the donor was told from shared clones.

This rearrangement joins TRBV5-1 to TRBJ2-7; 7 bases agree with TRBD1. V shed 4 bases and J 2 bases; nucleotides not matched to a gene: 3. Germline V gene data show CDR1 as SGHRS and CDR2 as YFSETQ. The CDR3 covers 13 residues. The CDR3 coding sequence is TGCGCCAGCAGCCCGGACAGGCCCTACGAGCAGTACTTC. Translation: CASSPDRPYEQYF.

This chain uses TRBV4-1 with TRBJ2-5; D gene ambiguous. CDR3 length: 15 amino acids. Germline V lookup: CDR1 MGHRA, CDR2 YSYEKL. Trimming pared 2 bases from V and 1 base from J, leaving 11 bases between. This CDR3 is CASSQSIVVQETQYF. In DNA, the CDR3 is TGCGCCAGCAGCCAATCTATCGTGGTCCAAGAGACCCAGTACTTC.

This clonotype appeared a few times. This chain connects TRBV5-1 to TRBJ1-1, with unresolved D. The ends were cut back, 2 bases at V and 2 bases at J, with 7 bases in the middle. The germline gives CDR1 SGHRS, CDR2 YFSETQ. The CDR3 runs to 13 residues. The DNA for the CDR3 is TGCGCCAGCAGCTTTGACAAAAACACTGAAGCTTTCTTT. Translating it yields CASSFDKNTEAFF.

Worth noting for this clonotype: Mismatch with germline at one junction end may stem from a read error. The CDR3 DNA follows: TGTGCCAGCACCCTCGGGAAAGAAAAGCTGTTTTTT. Translation: CASTLGKEKLFF. This sequence joins TRBV7-2 and TRBJ1-4; D gene ambiguous. This CDR3 region has 12 residues. Looked up from germline, CDR1 is SGHTA and CDR2 is FQGNSA.

In its sample, this clonotype was seen a few times. The chain combines TRBV7-8 with TRBJ2-3; 7 bases line up with TRBD1. The CDR3 runs to 16 residues. The germline V gene encodes CDR1 SGHVS and CDR2 FQNEAQ. The trim removed 5 bases at V and 10 bases at J, leaving 18 bases unmatched. The CDR3 nucleotides are TGTGCCAGCAGCCCACCCGGGACAGAGTCTCCCCCGGCGCAGTATTTT. Its translation: CASSPPGTESPPAQYF.

The DNA for the CDR3 is TGCGCCAGCAGCTTCAGAGGGCCAGGGTCCAATGAGCAGTTCTTC. Translated: CASSFRGPGSNEQFF. The chain has TRBV5-1 and TRBJ2-1; D tentatively reads TRBD1 or TRBD2 (5 bases each). V dropped 2 bases and J dropped 6 bases, with 15 bases sitting between them. CDR1 is SGHRS and CDR2 is YFSETQ in the germline V gene. This CDR3 has 15 residues.

The chain employs TRBV7-3 and TRBJ2-1; D assignment may be TRBD1 or TRBD2 (6 bases each). Trimming left V 5 bases short and J 5 bases short, with 19 bases between. Germline V CDR1 and CDR2: SGHTA, FQGTGA. CDR3 length: 16 residues. The CDR3 DNA reads as TGTGCCAGCAGCGCTGCCGGATCGGGGGCCCACAATGAGCAGTTCTTC. Residues: CASSAAGSGAHNEQFF.

This clonotype was recorded many times. Germline is not matched at one junction end, which may reflect a read error. V gene TRBV12-3 or TRBV12-4 combines with J gene TRBJ2-7; TRBD1 matches 7 bases. This CDR3 is built from 13 residues. The CDR3 spells CASSLGQPYEQYF. CDR3 bases: TGCGCCAGCAGCTTGGGACAGCCCTACGAGCAGTACTTC.

There are a few counts of this clonotype. The chain links TRBV29-1 to TRBJ2-3, with D possibly matching TRBD1 (6 bases). Germline CDR1 and CDR2: SQVTM and ANQGSEA. CDR3 size: 12 residues. The V and J ends lost 7 bases and 3 bases respectively, with 11 bases between them. CDR3 amino acids: CSADQGTDTQYF. Written as DNA, the CDR3 is TGCAGCGCCGATCAGGGGACAGATACGCAGTATTTT.

This clonotype was detected a few times. J is TRBJ2-5 and V is TRBV14; D is unclear. V lost 1 base, J lost 0 bases, and 9 bases lay in between. The germline gives CDR1 SGHDN, CDR2 FVKESK. The CDR3 contains 15 residues. CDR3 coding DNA: TGTGCCAGCAGCCAAGGACTCCGGTACCAAGAGACCCAGTACTTC. Its translation is CASSQGLRYQETQYF. Full variable domain (rest looked up from reference TRBV14 and TRBJ2-5): EAGVTQFPSHSVIEKGQTVTLRCDPISGHDNLYWYRRVMGKEIKFLLHFVKESKQDESGMPNNRFLAERTGGTYSTLKVQPAELEDSGVYFCASSQGLRYQETQYFGPGTRLLVL.

This clonotype has a handful of counts. The V call is TRBV7-2, the J call TRBJ2-1, with D perhaps TRBD2 (6 bases). CDR1 and CDR2 (germline): SGHTA, FQGNSA. The V end lost 5 bases, the J end lost 0 bases, and 14 bases lay between the germline ends. The CDR3 contains 16 residues. The CDR3 DNA sequence: TGTGCCAGCAGCAACCGCGGGGCCAGCTCCTACAATGAGCAGTTCTTC. Its translation is CASSNRGASSYNEQFF.

This clonotype came up a few times. V and J are TRBV7-9 and TRBJ2-7; D perhaps matches TRBD2 (6 bases). V lost 6 bases and J 3 bases, leaving 9 bases between the germline ends. This CDR3 has 12 amino acids. CDR1 and CDR2 from the germline V gene are SEHNR and FQNEAQ (reference sequence). As DNA, the CDR3 is TGTGCCAGCAGTCAGGACTACTACGAGCAGTACTTC. Protein: CASSQDYYEQYF.

The rearrangement links TRBV7-2 to TRBJ2-6; TRBD2 matches at 12 bases. Trimming took 1 base from V and 0 from J; bases not matched to a gene: 4. The CDR3 is 19 residues long. Looked up from germline, CDR1 is SGHTA and CDR2 is FQGNSA. In nucleotides, the CDR3 is TGTGCCAGCAGCTTAGGACTAGCGGGGGACCCCTCTGGGGCCAACGTCCTGACTTTC. Its translation is CASSLGLAGDPSGANVLTF.

The J gene is TRBJ2-7, the V gene TRBV12-3 or TRBV12-4, with D perhaps TRBD1 (6 bases). The CDR3 contains 15 residues. V was clipped by 6 bases and J by 0 bases, with 15 bases between them. The CDR3 loop is CASRAGQGSSYEQYF. The CDR3 DNA reads TGTGCCAGCAGGGCGGGCCAGGGGAGCTCCTACGAGCAGTACTTC.

This clonotype was recorded many times. This chain links TRBV5-1 with TRBJ1-1; possible D gene TRBD1, 5 bases. CDR3 length: 13 amino acids. The V gene lost 4 bases and the J gene lost 1 base, with 8 bases spanning the gap. The germline V gene has CDR1 SGHRS and CDR2 YFSETQ. The CDR3 sequence is CASSPGENTEAFF. In DNA, the CDR3 is TGCGCCAGCAGCCCGGGGGAGAACACTGAAGCTTTCTTT.

This clonotype was seen only a few times. The genes are TRBV5-1 and TRBJ2-3; D is undetermined. V lost 0 bases and J lost 8, with 16 bases in between. CDR3 size: 15 residues. The V gene's germline CDR1 is SGHRS and CDR2 YFSETQ. CDR3 coding DNA: TGCGCCAGCAGCTTGGTGTCCGGACCGTCTTCTACGCAGTATTTT. Amino acids: CASSLVSGPSSTQYF. The full variable domain, rest sourced from reference TRBV5-1 and TRBJ2-3, is KAGVTQTPRYLIKTRGQQVTLSCSPISGHRSVSWYQQTPGQGLQFLFEYFSETQRNKGNFPGRFSGRQFSNSRSEMNVSTLELGDSALYLCASSLVSGPSSTQYFGPGTRLTVL.

The chain carries TRBV25-1 and TRBJ2-1; no clear D gene. This CDR3 comprises 13 residues. Germline V CDR1 and CDR2: MGHDK, SYGVNS. V lost 4 bases and J lost 14, with 18 bases in between. CDR3 coding DNA: TGTGCCAGCAGTGGACCTAAGGGTGTCAGTAAGTTCTTC. It encodes CASSGPKGVSKFF.

This chain joins TRBV5-1 and TRBJ2-5; 7 positions agree with TRBD2. The germline gives CDR1 SGHRS, CDR2 YFSETQ. The CDR3 runs 14 residues. Losses at the gene ends were 1 base for V and 5 bases for J; bases not matched to a gene: 5. In nucleotides, the CDR3 is TGCGCCAGCAGCTTGACCGGGGGGTCGGAGACCCAGTACTTC. Its translation is CASSLTGGSETQYF.

V and J are TRBV3-1 and TRBJ2-3, with D tentatively TRBD1 (5 bases). The CDR3 is made up of 16 amino acids. V lost 0 bases and J lost 0, with 10 bases in between. Germline assignment: CDR1 LGHDT and CDR2 YNNKEL (reference sequence). The CDR3 protein is CASSQEGAGSTDTQYF. The CDR3, as DNA: TGTGCCAGCAGCCAAGAAGGGGCAGGGAGCACAGATACGCAGTATTTT.

This clonotype was counted ten times or more. The V call is TRBV7-2, the J call TRBJ1-1; D remains unclear. The CDR3 loop spans 15 amino acids. CDR1 is SGHTA, CDR2 FQGNSA, per germline. The V end lost 5 bases, the J end lost 7 bases, and 20 bases lay between the germline ends. The DNA of the CDR3 is TGTGCCAGCAGCCACACGGCAGGTCTCGAGGGTGAAGCTTTCTTT. The encoded protein is CASSHTAGLEGEAFF.

The chain links TRBV6-6 to TRBJ2-3, with D perhaps matching TRBD1 (5 bases). CDR1 is MNHNY, CDR2 SVGAGI, per germline (reference sequence). Trimming pared 3 bases from V and 6 bases from J, leaving 13 bases between. The CDR3 extends over 14 amino acids. CDR3 DNA sequence: TGTGCCAGCAGTTATCAAACAGGAATGGATACGCAGTATTTT. This codes for CASSYQTGMDTQYF.

This clonotype was seen only a few times. V and J are TRBV15 and TRBJ2-1, with a tentative D call TRBD2 (6 bases). Germline-derived CDR1 and CDR2 are LNHNV and YYDKDF (reference sequence). CDR3 size: 13 residues. The ends were cut back, 9 bases at V and 7 bases at J, with 16 bases in the middle. The CDR3 DNA sequence: TGTGCCACGAGGCGGGGCCTCGGGAATGAGCAGTTCTTC. Amino acid sequence: CATRRGLGNEQFF.